What follows describes a single TCR beta chain. Its antigen is as yet unknown. Vbeta (60) and Jbeta (13) primers were used in the PCR. TCRdb's table, derived via immunoSEQ multiplex PCR, lists solely in-frame clones and lacks some. The sample gives 200,000 to 300,000 clones, around 81% of which show up once; about 7.3% is in the top ten. This CDR3 region has 15 residues. Trimming at V came to 6 bases and at J to 0 bases, leaving 5 bases not matched to a gene. Per germline, CDR1 SNHLY and CDR2 FYNNEI. The sample is drawn from a study of cytomegalovirus exposure and HLA in healthy donors. Points from the study as a whole: 87-base-pair reads could not separate some V segments, including TRBV6-2 and TRBV6-3. Another analysis was done later, and it associated approximately 18,000 TCR beta sequences with HLA alleles at 0.05 false discovery rate. In a later analysis, DRB1 alleles had the most associated TCRs; HLA-C alleles the fewest.

The chain has TRBV2 and TRBJ1-5; 7 nucleotides align to TRBD1. The clonotype originates from a woman aged 55 to 70 in good health and CMV-seropositive. The sequenced material came from PBMCs. Here the CDR3 DNA reads TGTGCCAGCAGGGAACAGGGGAGTAGCAATCAGCCCCAGCATTTT. Its translation: CASREQGSSNQPQHF.